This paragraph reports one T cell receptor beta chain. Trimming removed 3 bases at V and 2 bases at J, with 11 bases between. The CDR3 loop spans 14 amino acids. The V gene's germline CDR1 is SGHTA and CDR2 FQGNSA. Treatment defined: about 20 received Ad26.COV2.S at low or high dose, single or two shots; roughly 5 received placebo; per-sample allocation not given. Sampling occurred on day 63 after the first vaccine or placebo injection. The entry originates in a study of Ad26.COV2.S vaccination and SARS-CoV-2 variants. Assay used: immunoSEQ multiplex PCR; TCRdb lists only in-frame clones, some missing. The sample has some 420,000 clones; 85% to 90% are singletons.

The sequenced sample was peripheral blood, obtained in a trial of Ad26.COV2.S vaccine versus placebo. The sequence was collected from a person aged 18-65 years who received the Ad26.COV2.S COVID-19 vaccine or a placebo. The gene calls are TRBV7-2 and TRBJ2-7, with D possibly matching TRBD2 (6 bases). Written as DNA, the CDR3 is TGTGCCAGCAGCTTGACTAGTTGGACCTACGAGCAGTACTTC. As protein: CASSLTSWTYEQYF.